A single T cell receptor (beta chain) is shown here with its context. The data were obtained in a study of T cell responses to AZD1222 COVID-19 vaccine. Sequencing was performed with immunoSEQ multiplex PCR; in TCRdb, only in-frame clones are kept and a portion is missing. Of tens of thousands of clones listed, roughly 85% were seen once; the top ten hold around 2.7%. This specimen was peripheral blood, taken 28 days after the second AZD1222 dose. The TCR comes from an adult who received the AZD1222 COVID-19 vaccine.

The CDR3 nucleotides read TGCGCCAGCAGCTACTACCCTATAGGACTATCCGAGGGTCGGATACAAGAGACCCAGTACTTC. Protein product: CASSYYPIGLSEGRIQETQYF. The V and J genes are TRBV5-1 and TRBJ2-5, with a tentative D call TRBD2 (6 bases). The CDR3 runs to 21 residues. Per the germline V gene, CDR1 is SGHRS and CDR2 is YFSETQ. Trimming took off 3 bases at V and 2 bases at J, with 32 bases between the two ends. Complete variable domain (other parts from reference TRBV5-1 and TRBJ2-5): KAGVTQTPRYLIKTRGQQVTLSCSPISGHRSVSWYQQTPGQGLQFLFEYFSETQRNKGNFPGRFSGRQFSNSRSEMNVSTLELGDSALYLCASSYYPIGLSEGRIQETQYFGPGTRLLVL.